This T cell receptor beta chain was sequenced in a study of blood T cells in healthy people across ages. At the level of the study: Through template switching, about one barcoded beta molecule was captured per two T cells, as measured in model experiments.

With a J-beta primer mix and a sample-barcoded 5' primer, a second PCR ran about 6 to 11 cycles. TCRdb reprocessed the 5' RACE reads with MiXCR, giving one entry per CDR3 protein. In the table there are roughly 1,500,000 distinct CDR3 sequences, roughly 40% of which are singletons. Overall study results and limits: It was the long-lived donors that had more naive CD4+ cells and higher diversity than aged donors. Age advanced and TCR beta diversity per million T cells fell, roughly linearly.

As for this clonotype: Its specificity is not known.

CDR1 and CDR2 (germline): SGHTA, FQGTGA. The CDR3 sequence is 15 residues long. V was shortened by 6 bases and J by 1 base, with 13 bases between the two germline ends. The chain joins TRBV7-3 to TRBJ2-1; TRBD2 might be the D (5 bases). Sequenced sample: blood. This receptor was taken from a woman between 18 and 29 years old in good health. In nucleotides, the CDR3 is TGTGCCAGCAGGCCCACTAGGACGTCCTACAATGAGCAGTTCTTC. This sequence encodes CASRPTRTSYNEQFF.